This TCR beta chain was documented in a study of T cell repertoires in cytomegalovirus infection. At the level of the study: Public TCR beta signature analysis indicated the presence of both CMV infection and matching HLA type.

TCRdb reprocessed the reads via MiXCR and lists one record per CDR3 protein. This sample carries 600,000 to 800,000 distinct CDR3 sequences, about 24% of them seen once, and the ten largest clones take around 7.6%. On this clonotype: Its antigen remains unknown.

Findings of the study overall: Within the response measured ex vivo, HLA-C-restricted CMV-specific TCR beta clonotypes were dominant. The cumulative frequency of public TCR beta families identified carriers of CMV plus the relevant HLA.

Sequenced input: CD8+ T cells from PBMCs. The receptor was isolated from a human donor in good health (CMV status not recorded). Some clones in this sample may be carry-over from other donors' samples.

In DNA form, the CDR3 reads TGTGCCAGCAGTTACTCGGACAGCCCCAGGACCCAGTACTTC. Translated, it gives CASSYSDSPRTQYF. This rearrangement joins TRBV6-6 to TRBJ2-5, with TRBD1 as a possible D gene (6 bases). V lost 0 bases and J lost 7, with 12 bases in between. This CDR3 region has 14 residues. CDR1 MNHNY and CDR2 SVGAGI come from the germline V gene (reference sequence).